Presented here are 21 T cell receptor beta chains from one specimen sequenced in a study of blood T cell repertoires in COVID-19. TCRdb keeps only in-frame clones here, not all; method: immunoSEQ multiplex PCR. This table has about 34,000 clones, more than 70% appearing once. The sequenced material came from peripheral blood. These receptors all come from a human donor in a cohort sampled during active COVID-19.

The V and J genes are TRBV9 and TRBJ2-1; TRBD2 is a possible D gene (6 bases). CDR3 length: 16 residues. V was cut by 0 bases and J by 0 bases, with 10 bases left in between. Germline V gene lookup returns CDR1 SGDLS and CDR2 YYNGEE. The CDR3 DNA reads as TGTGCCAGCAGCGTAGCTCTCGGGGGCTCCTACAATGAGCAGTTCTTC. This translates into CASSVALGGSYNEQFF.

The chain has TRBV11-2 and TRBJ2-5; D is possibly TRBD2 (6 bases). V was shortened by 0 bases and J by 7 bases, with 15 bases between the two germline ends. This CDR3 comprises 15 residues. Germline-derived CDR1 and CDR2 are SGHAT and FQNNGV. The CDR3 here is CASSLDLERRGTQYF. CDR3 in DNA: TGTGCCAGCAGCTTAGACCTCGAAAGGAGGGGGACCCAGTACTTC.

This clone was seen a single time. J is TRBJ1-6 and V is TRBV5-1; D remains ambiguous. Germline lookup yields CDR1 SGHRS and CDR2 YFSETQ. The CDR3 loop spans 14 amino acids. V was clipped by 4 bases and J by 12 bases, with 17 bases between them. In nucleotides, the CDR3 is TGCGCCAGCAGCCCAGGCCCAGGATTAGAACCCCTCCACTTT. Residues: CASSPGPGLEPLHF.

This chain connects TRBV10-3 to TRBJ2-6; D might be TRBD1 (5 bases). Germline CDR1 reads ENHRY; CDR2 reads SYGVKD. The CDR3 spans 21 residues. Trimming removed 1 base from V and 0 bases from J, with 22 bases in between. The CDR3 DNA follows: TGTGCCATCAGTGAGTTGAGCAGGGTGGTGTCGCCAAGCTCTGGGGCCAACGTCCTGACTTTC. Its protein product is CAISELSRVVSPSSGANVLTF.

The CDR3 sequence is CASNLGTGISEQYF. The CDR3 region has the DNA TGTGCCAGCAACTTGGGGACAGGGATCAGCGAGCAGTACTTC. This sequence joins TRBV7-2 and TRBJ2-7, with 9 bases fitting TRBD1. V shed 7 bases and J 6 bases; nucleotides not matched to a gene: 10. This CDR3 region has 14 residues. In germline, CDR1 is SGHTA, CDR2 FQGNSA. The full variable domain, its missing parts supplied by reference TRBV7-2 and TRBJ2-7, is GAGVSQSPSNKVTEKGKDVELRCDPISGHTALYWYRQSLGQGLEFLIYFQGNSAPDKSGLPSDRFSAERTGGSVSTLTIQRTQQEDSAVYLCASNLGTGISEQYFGPGTRLTVT.

This chain links TRBV4-1 with TRBJ1-5; possible D gene TRBD1, 5 bases. From germline, CDR1 is MGHRA and CDR2 YSYEKL. Trimming stripped 0 bases from V and 1 base from J, with 25 bases between. The CDR3 consists of 21 residues. The CDR3 nucleotides are TGCGCCAGCAGCCAAGATATCCCCTCGATGCAGGGTAGGTCGAGCAATCAGCCCCAGCATTTT. This gives the protein CASSQDIPSMQGRSSNQPQHF.

The V gene is TRBV7-6, the J gene TRBJ2-5; the match to TRBD1 covers 7 bases. Trimming removed 1 base from V and 5 bases from J; junction bases left unmatched: 4. Looked up from germline, CDR1 is SGHVS and CDR2 is FNYEAQ. CDR3 size: 14 residues. This chain's CDR3 is CASSLVGGHETQYF. In DNA, the CDR3 is TGTGCCAGCAGCTTAGTAGGGGGCCACGAGACCCAGTACTTC.

The chain uses TRBV2 and TRBJ1-2; 10 bases match TRBD1. Trimming took 4 bases from V and 9 from J; bases not matched to a gene: 8. Germline assignment: CDR1 SNHLY and CDR2 FYNNEI. This CDR3 spans 14 amino acids. The CDR3 here is CASSGTGGEGSYTF. CDR3 DNA: TGTGCCAGCAGTGGGACAGGGGGTGAGGGAAGCTACACCTTC.

The chain employs TRBV15 and TRBJ1-5; D is perhaps TRBD1 (6 bases). CDR1 is LNHNV, CDR2 YYDKDF, per germline (reference sequence). Trimming pared 1 base from V and 7 bases from J, leaving 14 bases between. CDR3 size: 15 residues. The CDR3 region is CATSRVPGVGQPQHF. The CDR3 DNA follows: TGTGCCACCAGCAGAGTGCCAGGGGTCGGACAGCCCCAGCATTTT.

The chain links TRBV7-2 to TRBJ2-7; D possibly corresponds to TRBD1 (7 bases). The CDR3 is made up of 14 amino acids. Trimming removed 5 bases from V and 2 bases from J, with 13 bases in between. Germline CDR1 and CDR2: SGHTA and FQGNSA. The CDR3 loop is CASSGQGGPYEQYF. The DNA of the CDR3 is TGTGCCAGCAGCGGGCAGGGGGGCCCCTACGAGCAGTACTTC. Full variable domain (remainder filled in from reference TRBV7-2 and TRBJ2-7): GAGVSQSPSNKVTEKGKDVELRCDPISGHTALYWYRQSLGQGLEFLIYFQGNSAPDKSGLPSDRFSAERTGGSVSTLTIQRTQQEDSAVYLCASSGQGGPYEQYFGPGTRLTVT.

The chain combines TRBV10-2 with TRBJ2-2; 9 nucleotides align to TRBD2. The CDR3 runs to 16 residues. Germline assignment: CDR1 WSHSY and CDR2 SAAADI. Trimming removed 6 bases from V and 4 bases from J; junction bases left unmatched: 9. As DNA, the CDR3 is TGCGCCAGCAGAGTAGGAGCGGGGGGTAGCACCGGGGAGCTGTTTTTT. Translated: CASRVGAGGSTGELFF.

This chain connects TRBV24-1 to TRBJ2-1; 10 bases fit TRBD2. There are 15 residues in the CDR3. V shed 8 bases and J 5 bases; nucleotides not matched to a gene: 8. In germline, CDR1 is KGHDR, CDR2 SFDVKD. DNA for the CDR3: TGTGCCACCAAGCGGGGGGGTGCTGTCCACAATGAGCAGTTCTTC. This encodes CATKRGGAVHNEQFF.

The genes are TRBV6-5 and TRBJ2-5; D is perhaps TRBD1 (5 bases). This CDR3 region has 15 residues. Germline V gives CDR1 MNHEY, CDR2 SVGAGI. V lost 0 bases and J lost 5, with 13 bases in between. CDR3 in amino acids: CASSYSGANGETQYF. CDR3 in DNA: TGTGCCAGCAGTTACTCAGGGGCAAATGGGGAGACCCAGTACTTC.

The gene calls are TRBV20-1 and TRBJ2-5; TRBD1 aligns across 7 bases. J gave up 5 bases and V 3 bases, and 12 bases lay outside the gene matches. The CDR3 spans 15 residues. CDR1 and CDR2 from the germline V gene are DFQATT and SNEGSKA (reference sequence). The CDR3 region is CSASRDSFTGETQYF. The CDR3 DNA sequence: TGCAGTGCTAGTCGGGACAGTTTTACAGGGGAGACCCAGTACTTC.

The chain recombines TRBV6-4 with TRBJ2-1, with 8 bases identical to TRBD1. V lost 0 bases, J lost 5 bases, and 6 bases stayed unmatched. The V gene's germline CDR1 is MRHNA and CDR2 SNTAGT. The CDR3 spans 16 residues. In DNA form, the CDR3 reads TGTGCCAGCAGTGACTCGGACAGGGTTTTTCACAATGAGCAGTTCTTC. Translated, it gives CASSDSDRVFHNEQFF.

A few counts support this clone. The V call is TRBV3-1 (or the pseudogene TRBV3-2), the J call TRBJ2-4, with D unclear. CDR1 LGHDT and CDR2 YNNKEL come from the germline V gene (reference sequence). This CDR3 is 14 amino acids long. V was cut by 4 bases and J by 1 base, with 8 bases left in between. In DNA, the CDR3 is TGTGCCAGCAGCCTGACTTCGGCCAAAAACATTCAGTACTTC. This encodes CASSLTSAKNIQYF.

This clone showed up just a few times. This sequence joins TRBV5-4 and TRBJ2-1, with 10 bases matching TRBD2. J lost 6 bases, V lost 2 bases, and 8 bases had no gene match. CDR1 and CDR2 (germline): SGHNT, YYREEE (reference sequence). The CDR3 runs to 16 residues. DNA of the CDR3: TGTGCCAGCAGCTTAGGGGGGCTAGCGGGGGCCAATGAGCAGTTCTTC. Its translation is CASSLGGLAGANEQFF.

The rearrangement uses TRBV2 and TRBJ2-7, with TRBD1 matching over 8 bases. Germline CDR1 and CDR2: SNHLY and FYNNEI. The V and J ends lost 3 bases and 7 bases, in that order; junction bases with no gene match: 11. The CDR3 sequence is 15 residues long. Here the CDR3 DNA reads TGTGCCAGCAGTGAGTCAGGGGGCTTTTCGTGGGAGCAGTACTTC. Translated: CASSESGGFSWEQYF.

The chain couples TRBV6-6 to TRBJ2-1, with TRBD2 matching 8 bases. This CDR3 region has 16 residues. J was trimmed by 6 bases and V by 2 bases; bases with no gene match: 9. Germline CDR1 reads MNHNY; CDR2 reads SVGAGI (reference sequence). CDR3 nucleotide sequence: TGTGCCAGCAGTTACCCACCGGGACTAGGTGTCAATGAGCAGTTCTTC. Residues: CASSYPPGLGVNEQFF.

The chain is built from TRBV7-2 and TRBJ2-1, with 7 bases identical to TRBD2. The junction had 5 bases not matched to a gene; V was cut back by 1 base and J by 8 bases. From germline, CDR1 is SGHTA and CDR2 FQGNSA. This CDR3 is built from 14 residues. The CDR3, as DNA: TGTGCCAGCAGCTTAGGGACTAGTATCGATGAGCAGTTCTTC. Its translation: CASSLGTSIDEQFF.

The V gene is TRBV9, the J gene TRBJ2-3; 8 bases align to TRBD2. The CDR3 is 14 amino acids. In germline, CDR1 is SGDLS, CDR2 YYNGEE. V was pared by 6 bases and J by 2 bases, with 5 bases of the junction left unmatched. The CDR3 is CASTEGLATDTQYF. For the CDR3, the DNA is TGTGCCAGCACCGAAGGACTAGCCACAGATACGCAGTATTTT.